This paragraph reports one T cell receptor beta chain. This clone was seen a handful of times. This receptor's antigen is unknown. No much larger clonotype is one base removed from it; base qualities were not supplied. The method was the immunoSEQ multiplex PCR assay. TCRdb re-hosts the immuneACCESS table, in-frame sequences only. Its copies lack some clones; in the studies checked, an unresolved V gene accounts for under half of them, and the cause for the rest is not known. Within this sample are more than 95,000 clones, with over 75% of them counted one time only. The ten largest clones represent about 8.7% of the sample. The CDR3 runs 15 residues from the cysteine to the phenylalanine. Only the CDR3 portion is preserved as DNA: 45 bases, with reading frame beginning at the first base. Cut back by 4 bases and 5 bases, the V and J ends lie 19 bases apart. For CDR1 and CDR2, the germline V gene lists SGHRS and YFSETQ.

This specimen comes from a study of control samples from healthy donors and cancer patients (dated by TCRdb to 2018 to 2020). The V gene is TRBV5-1 and the J gene is TRBJ2-7; TRBD2 might be the D gene, on 6 matching bases. This TCR was recovered from a man in his forties or fifties in good health. The sample taken for sequencing was blood. The DNA sequence reads TGCGCCAGCAGCCCCTTGGAGGGGCGAGGACACGAGCAGTACTTC. This translates into CASSPLEGRGHEQYF.